This TCR beta chain was obtained from a study of T cells in Graves' hyperthyroidism and ophthalmopathy. This clonotype was seen repeatedly, ten times or more. Its antigen is unknown. Amplification targeted TCR beta CDR3 regions from RNA transcripts. HTBI primers were the set used in a first-round RT-PCR of the TCR CDR3. TCRdb itself ran the multiplex PCR reads through MiXCR, one entry per CDR3 protein. The sample has a few hundred thousand distinct CDR3 sequences, roughly 15% seen once. Calling Graves' hyperthyroidism stable meant ophthalmopathy did not progress within 18 months. Exclusion of patients followed from uncontrolled infection, other autoimmune disease, pregnancy or lactation. The PBMCs were sourced from fresh peripheral blood (about 9.7 ml). Germline V gene data show CDR1 as MNHEY and CDR2 as SVGEGT. V dropped 8 bases and J dropped 4; count of bases not matched to a gene: 11. This CDR3 has 15 residues.

Whole-study findings and limits: Patients with ophthalmopathy were separated from those with stable hyperthyroidism by a 13 V-J model.

The chain uses TRBV6-2 or TRBV6-3 and TRBJ2-1, with 7 positions matching TRBD1. Sequencing input: blood. This TCR came from a young woman with Graves' hyperthyroidism. The chain's CDR3 is CASVGQVGAYNEQFF. The CDR3, as DNA: TGTGCCAGCGTAGGACAGGTCGGAGCATACAATGAGCAGTTCTTC.